This T cell receptor (beta chain) came from a study of blood T cell repertoires in COVID-19. Study in general: From the United States, Italy and Spain came samples of acute and convalescent COVID-19. T cells, B-cell-depleted T cells, or PBMCs provided the cDNA or gDNA that served as material.

This CDR3 comprises 13 residues. The ends were cut back, 0 bases at V and 8 bases at J, with 10 bases in the middle. The germline gives CDR1 MNHEY, CDR2 SVGAGI. Authors' data handling: Quantification of nucleated cells was approximated via reference gene primer amplification. Libraries were prepared by immunoSEQ multiplex PCR; TCRdb keeps only in-frame clonotypes and omits some of them. V and J calls and clone size follow that table, whereas D and trimming were derived from the DNA. The top ten clones hold 5.2% of a sample with about 81,000 clones, about 91% of them seen once. The V call is TRBV6-5, the J call TRBJ1-2; D not certain. This sequence originates from a woman of 80 years or more with active COVID-19. Sequenced input: peripheral blood. DNA of the CDR3: TGTGCCAGCAGTTACTCACCCAGGCAAGGCTACACCTTC. Translated: CASSYSPRQGYTF.